This T cell receptor beta chain was documented in a study of CD8+ T cells in alopecia areata. It was cDNA, reverse transcribed from extracted RNA, that served as the sequencing template. The table came from immunoSEQ multiplex PCR; TCRdb's copy has only in-frame clones and leaves some out. The sample yields about 140,000 clones, around 82% seen once. The sample's treatment: oral pan-JAK inhibitor, 5-10 mg twice daily. Both peripheral blood and punch biopsies of lesional scalp skin were obtained from patients who had alopecia areata. Sorted out of PBMCs were CD4+ T cells and CD8+ T cells. In regard to this clone: Antigen specificity is unknown.

Germline V CDR1 and CDR2: SQVTM, ANQGSEA. The ends lost 0 bases at V and 4 bases at J; junction bases unmatched: 7. CDR3 size: 16 residues. Study-wide results and caveats: A single nonresponder leaves the baseline CD8+ expansion link to response uncertain. Scalp clonality, along with expanded CD8+ clones among the top 100, was significantly decreased by tofacitinib.

The origin of this receptor is a human donor with alopecia areata. The specimen was CD8+ T cells sorted from blood, collected at week 4, from a patient treated with tofacitinib. The genes are TRBV29-1 and TRBJ1-1, with TRBD1 matching 11 bases. CDR3 sequence reads: CSVEDSPDRGPTEAFF. The CDR3 coding sequence is TGCAGCGTTGAAGATTCCCCGGACAGGGGGCCCACTGAAGCTTTCTTT.